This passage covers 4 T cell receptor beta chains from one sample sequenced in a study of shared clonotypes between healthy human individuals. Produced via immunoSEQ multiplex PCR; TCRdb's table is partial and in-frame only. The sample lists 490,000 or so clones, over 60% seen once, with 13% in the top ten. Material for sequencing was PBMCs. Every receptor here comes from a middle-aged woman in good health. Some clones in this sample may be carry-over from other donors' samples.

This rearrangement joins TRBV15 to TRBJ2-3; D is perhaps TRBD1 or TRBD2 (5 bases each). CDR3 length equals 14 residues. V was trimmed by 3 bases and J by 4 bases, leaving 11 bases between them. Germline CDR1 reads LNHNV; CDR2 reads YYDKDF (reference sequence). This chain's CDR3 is CATSRGVGADTQYF. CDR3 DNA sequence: TGTGCCACCAGCAGGGGGGTGGGTGCAGATACGCAGTATTTT. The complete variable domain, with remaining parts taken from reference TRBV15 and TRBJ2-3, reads DAMVIQNPRYQVTQFGKPVTLSCSQTLNHNVMYWYQQKSSQAPKLLFHYYDKDFNNEADTPDNFQSRRPNTSFCFLDIRSPGLGDTAMYLCATSRGVGADTQYFGPGTRLTVL.

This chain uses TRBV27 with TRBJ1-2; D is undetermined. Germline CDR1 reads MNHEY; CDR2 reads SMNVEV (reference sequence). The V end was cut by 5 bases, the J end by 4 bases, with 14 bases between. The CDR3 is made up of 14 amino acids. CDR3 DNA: TGTGCCAGCAGTGTCGCAGGTGAACTCTATGGCTACACCTTC. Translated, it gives CASSVAGELYGYTF.

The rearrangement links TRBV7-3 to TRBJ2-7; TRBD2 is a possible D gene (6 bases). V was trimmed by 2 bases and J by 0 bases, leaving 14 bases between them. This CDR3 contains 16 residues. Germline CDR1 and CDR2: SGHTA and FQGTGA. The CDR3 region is CASSLLGGGSSYEQYF. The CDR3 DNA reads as TGTGCCAGCAGCTTACTTGGCGGAGGGAGCTCCTACGAGCAGTACTTC. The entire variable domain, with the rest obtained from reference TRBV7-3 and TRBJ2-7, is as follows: GAGVSQTPSNKVTEKGKYVELRCDPISGHTALYWYRQSLGQGPEFLIYFQGTGAADDSGLPNDRFFAVRPEGSVSTLKIQRTERGDSAVYLCASSLLGGGSSYEQYFGPGTRLTVT.

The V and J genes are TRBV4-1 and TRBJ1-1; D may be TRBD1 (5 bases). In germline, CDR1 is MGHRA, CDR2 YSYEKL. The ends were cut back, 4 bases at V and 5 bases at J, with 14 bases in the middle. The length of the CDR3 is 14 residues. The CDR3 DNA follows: TGCGCCAGCAGCCCCATCCAGGGTGTAACTGAAGCTTTCTTT. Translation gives CASSPIQGVTEAFF.